Described below is a single T cell receptor (beta chain) sequence and its context. Measured with immunoSEQ multiplex PCR; TCRdb has only the in-frame clones, and not every one. Seen here are about 660,000 clones, around 87% observed once, and the top ten hold roughly 0.0086%. The ends were cut back, 1 base at V and 3 bases at J, with 15 bases in the middle. Germline CDR1 reads LGHNA; CDR2 reads YSLEER. The CDR3 is 16 residues long. The data were taken from a study of shared T cell receptors in the human thymus. These data were also filed under a second study, of human thymus T cells. That source adds: The study used thymus tissue resected during corrective heart surgery.

The J gene is TRBJ1-2, the V gene TRBV4-3, with D perhaps matching TRBD1 (5 bases). Sequencing input: thymocytes. This TCR was sampled from a boy under three years old with a congenital heart defect. The CDR3 region has the DNA TGCGCCAGCAGCCAAGTTGTAAAGACAGTGGACTATGGCTACACCTTC. Its protein product is CASSQVVKTVDYGYTF.